This T cell receptor (beta chain) originates from a study of T cell responses to AZD1222 COVID-19 vaccine. The protocol was immunoSEQ multiplex PCR, while the TCRdb copy is restricted to in-frame clones and leaves out a portion. The sample has about 140,000 clones; roughly 88% are singletons. Trimming shortened V by 0 bases and J by 4 bases, and 10 bases separated the two germline ends. Germline CDR1 reads SGHRS; CDR2 reads YFSETQ. This CDR3 has 14 residues. This chain connects TRBV5-1 to TRBJ1-1; no reliable D call. The input for sequencing was peripheral blood, taken 28 days after the second AZD1222 dose. This receptor was obtained from an adult who received the AZD1222 COVID-19 vaccine. The CDR3 loop is CASSLEVDSTEAFF. CDR3 nucleotides: TGCGCCAGCAGCTTGGAGGTGGATAGCACTGAAGCTTTCTTT.